The clone carrying this T cell receptor (beta chain) was observed a handful of times. Its antigen is as yet unknown. The record originates from a study of cytomegalovirus exposure and HLA in healthy donors. Study information: Ancestry clustering placed around 80% of around 400 genotyped donors in the Caucasian-associated cluster. Study observations and caveats: The productive fraction for most TCR beta V segments was about 87% or about 30% in an earlier analysis.

The PCR contained 60 Vbeta and 13 Jbeta primers. Clones were read by immunoSEQ multiplex PCR, and TCRdb kept only the in-frame ones, dropping some. The sample includes hundreds of thousands of clones, more than 65% of them seen just once. The germline gives CDR1 MDHEN, CDR2 SYDVKM. This CDR3 contains 15 residues. After removal of 4 bases from V and 5 bases from J, the junction contained 10 bases not matched to a gene. This receptor was taken from a man aged 18 to 30 in good health and CMV-seronegative. Source material: PBMCs. V gene TRBV28 combines with J gene TRBJ1-2, with 7 bases that match TRBD1. The CDR3 DNA is TGTGCCAGCAGTTCCGCAGGGGGTCGATATTATGGCTACACCTTC. Translation: CASSSAGGRYYGYTF.